The present T cell receptor (beta chain) was sequenced within a study of T-cell memory formation after mild COVID-19. Barcoded TCR alpha and TCR beta cDNA libraries with UMIs came from 5'RACE using constant-segment primers. Each CDR3 protein is one row after TCRdb ran MiXCR on the 5' RACE reads. The table records 550,000 to 700,000 distinct CDR3 sequences, approximately 19% of them present only once. Germline V lookup: CDR1 SGHTA, CDR2 FQGNSA. The CDR3 consists of 14 residues. V lost 3 bases to trimming and J lost 4 bases, with 10 bases between them. This clonotype appeared many times. The genes are TRBV7-2 and TRBJ2-1, with D unresolved. The sequence derives from an adult woman who had mild COVID-19 (a few samples of this study predate the infection). Cell type and time point are not known. Material: PBMCs or a T cell subset sorted from them (not recorded which). The DNA of the CDR3 is TGTGCCAGCAGCTTGTTGGCAGGTTACAATGAGCAGTTCTTC. Its translation: CASSLLAGYNEQFF.